The 19 T cell receptor beta chains below come from one sample, sequenced in a study of control samples from healthy donors and cancer patients. Assay used: immunoSEQ multiplex PCR; TCRdb lists only in-frame clones, some missing. Found here are more than 95,000 clones, 85% to 90% of them singletons; the top ten hold approximately 2.2%. Sequenced material: blood. These receptors came from a woman aged 70-85 years in good health.

As DNA, the CDR3 is TGTGCCAGCAGCCGGGACTTCGACACAGATACGCAGTATTTT. This gives the protein CASSRDFDTDTQYF. The rearrangement uses TRBV6-5 and TRBJ2-3, with a weak D call TRBD2 (6 bases). CDR3 size: 14 residues. The V and J ends lost 6 bases and 2 bases respectively, with 12 bases between them. Germline V gene lookup returns CDR1 MNHEY and CDR2 SVGAGI.

The chain has TRBV7-6 and TRBJ1-2, with TRBD1 as a possible D gene (5 bases). The germline V gene encodes CDR1 SGHVS and CDR2 FNYEAQ. The V and J ends lost 5 bases and 7 bases respectively, with 14 bases between them. This CDR3 comprises 13 residues. The CDR3 loop reads CASSLGPTGGYTF. DNA of the CDR3: TGTGCCAGCAGCCTAGGGCCTACAGGTGGCTACACCTTC.

This chain joins TRBV6-2 or TRBV6-3 and TRBJ1-2, with 8 nucleotides matching TRBD1. CDR1 and CDR2 from the germline V gene are MNHEY and SVGEGT. The CDR3 consists of 16 residues. V lost 2 bases to trimming and J lost 0 bases; unmatched junction nucleotides: 5. CDR3 amino acids: CASSYGGQGANYGYTF. The CDR3 nucleotides read TGTGCCAGCAGTTACGGCGGACAGGGAGCTAACTATGGCTACACCTTC.

The chain uses TRBV6-5 and TRBJ2-5; 11 bases align to TRBD2. This CDR3 is built from 14 residues. The V and J ends lost 2 bases and 8 bases, in that order; junction bases with no gene match: 4. Germline lookup yields CDR1 MNHEY and CDR2 SVGAGI. The CDR3 nucleotides read TGTGCCAGCAGTTACGTTAGCGGGGGGGCCACCCAGTACTTC. Translated, it gives CASSYVSGGATQYF.

V gene TRBV19 combines with J gene TRBJ1-5; 10 bases match TRBD1. There are 15 residues in the CDR3. Germline CDR1 LNHDA, CDR2 SQIVND (reference sequence). J lost 5 bases, V lost 4 bases, and 5 bases had no gene match. The CDR3 DNA reads TGTGCCAGTAGTAAGTCGACAGGGGGCGATCAGCCCCAGCATTTT. Translating gives CASSKSTGGDQPQHF.

The table lists this clone with a few counts. The rearrangement links TRBV12-3 or TRBV12-4 to TRBJ2-2; D assignment may be TRBD1 or TRBD2 (6 bases each). V was pared by 7 bases and J by 5 bases, with 11 bases between. This CDR3 is built from 13 residues. The CDR3 DNA reads as TGTGCCAGCAAGGGGGGCTTGACCGGGGAGCTGTTTTTT. Translating it yields CASKGGLTGELFF.

The V call is TRBV6-6, the J call TRBJ1-3; TRBD1 might be the D (6 bases). CDR3 size: 15 residues. V lost 4 bases and J 0 bases, leaving 10 bases between the germline ends. Germline-derived CDR1 and CDR2 are MNHNY and SVGAGI (reference sequence). CDR3 DNA: TGTGCCAGCAGTTCCACAGGGCGCTCTGGAAACACCATATATTTT. This codes for CASSSTGRSGNTIYF.

A word on this clone: The junction departs from germline at one end; a sequencing error may be responsible. J is TRBJ1-5 and V is TRBV2, with TRBD1 matching 7 bases. Per the germline V gene, CDR1 is SNHLY and CDR2 is FYNNEI. The CDR3 is made up of 14 amino acids. The CDR3 loop is CASREDRGNQPQHF. In DNA, the CDR3 is TGTGCCAGCAGAGAAGACAGGGGCAATCAGCCCCAGCATTTT.

The CDR3 nucleotides read TGTGCCAGCAGCGTAGAAACAGGGGGCGGGACAGATACGCAGTATTTT. Translated, it gives CASSVETGGGTDTQYF. V gene TRBV9 combines with J gene TRBJ2-3; TRBD1 aligns across 9 bases. V was clipped by 0 bases and J by 3 bases; unmatched bases: 5. CDR1 and CDR2 (germline): SGDLS, YYNGEE. This CDR3 is 16 amino acids long.

The gene calls are TRBV18 and TRBJ2-2, with 11 bases identical to TRBD1. Germline trimming cut 2 bases from V and 7 bases from J; bases unmatched to any gene: 9. The germline gives CDR1 KGHSH, CDR2 LQKENI. CDR3 length: 17 amino acids. CDR3 protein: CASSPTPGQGGYGELFF. The CDR3 DNA sequence: TGTGCCAGCTCACCAACCCCGGGACAGGGGGGATACGGGGAGCTGTTTTTT.

This chain uses TRBV18 with TRBJ1-1; D is undetermined. V was clipped by 1 base and J by 0 bases, with 6 bases between them. Germline lookup yields CDR1 KGHSH and CDR2 LQKENI. The CDR3 contains 14 residues. CDR3 sequence reads: CASSPQEMNTEAFF. The CDR3 DNA sequence: TGTGCCAGCTCACCACAAGAGATGAACACTGAAGCTTTCTTT.

The chain uses TRBV7-3 and TRBJ1-4; D ambiguous. The CDR3 length is 13 residues. The V and J ends lost 2 bases and 3 bases respectively, with 4 bases between them. The germline gives CDR1 SGHTA, CDR2 FQGTGA. CDR3 loop: CASSLAANEKLFF. The CDR3 DNA reads as TGTGCCAGCAGCTTAGCGGCTAATGAAAAACTGTTTTTT.

The chain recombines TRBV6-5 with TRBJ1-4, with 10 bases lining up with TRBD1. The CDR3 length is 14 residues. Germline V gene lookup returns CDR1 MNHEY and CDR2 SVGAGI. Trimming removed 5 bases from V and 8 bases from J; junction bases left unmatched: 5. The CDR3 loop is CASSMDRGWEKLFF. As DNA, the CDR3 is TGTGCCAGCAGTATGGACAGGGGGTGGGAAAAACTGTTTTTT.

This clone was picked up a small number of times. This chain uses TRBV27 with TRBJ2-7, with TRBD2 matching over 8 bases. CDR3 length: 14 amino acids. Per the germline V gene, CDR1 is MNHEY and CDR2 is SMNVEV (reference sequence). V was clipped by 8 bases and J by 4 bases; unmatched bases: 10. Here the CDR3 reads CASRKGTRVYEQYF. CDR3 bases: TGTGCCAGCCGGAAGGGGACTAGGGTTTACGAGCAGTACTTC.

Points on this clone: Within the sample, other DNA sequences also encode this same CDR3. The V gene is TRBV19, the J gene TRBJ1-2; D uncertain. Trimming took off 1 base at V and 5 bases at J, with 8 bases between the two ends. The CDR3 covers 13 residues. CDR1 LNHDA and CDR2 SQIVND come from the germline V gene (reference sequence). Written as DNA, the CDR3 is TGTGCCAGTAGTATAGCGGGAGGGTATGGCTACACCTTC. It is translated as CASSIAGGYGYTF. Full variable domain (missing parts from reference TRBV19 and TRBJ1-2): DGGITQSPKYLFRKEGQNVTLSCEQNLNHDAMYWYRQDPGQGLRLIYYSQIVNDFQKGDIAEGYSVSREKKESFPLTVTSAQKNPTAFYLCASSIAGGYGYTFGSGTRLTVV.

The chain joins TRBV9 to TRBJ1-2; D is uncertain. The CDR3 totals 17 residues. Trimming left V 0 bases short and J 4 bases short, with 19 bases between. Germline V lookup: CDR1 SGDLS, CDR2 YYNGEE. This CDR3 reads CASSVGSLASLGYGYTF. Here the CDR3 DNA reads TGTGCCAGCAGCGTAGGTTCACTGGCGTCGTTGGGCTATGGCTACACCTTC.

The chain couples TRBV5-4 to TRBJ2-2; no clear D. Looked up from germline, CDR1 is SGHNT and CDR2 is YYREEE (reference sequence). V gave up 0 bases and J gave up 6 bases, with 6 bases separating them. This CDR3 is built from 13 residues. CDR3 protein: CASSLAGPGELFF. The CDR3 region has the DNA TGTGCCAGCAGCTTGGCCGGACCCGGGGAGCTGTTTTTT.

This clone was observed a few times. The V call is TRBV9, the J call TRBJ2-1; TRBD1 aligns across 8 bases. CDR3 length: 14 residues. Germline V lookup: CDR1 SGDLS, CDR2 YYNGEE. V trimming: 3 bases; J trimming: 7 bases; junction bases outside the gene matches: 6. The CDR3 DNA reads TGTGCCAGCAGCGGAACACAGGGGGAAAATGAGCAGTTCTTC. This sequence encodes CASSGTQGENEQFF.

The rearrangement joins TRBV2 to TRBJ1-5; possibly TRBD1 for D (6 bases). Germline loops: CDR1 SNHLY, CDR2 FYNNEI. Trimming shortened V by 8 bases and J by 7 bases, and 21 bases separated the two germline ends. The CDR3 length is 15 residues. The CDR3 protein is CASGGAGAPEQPQHF. The CDR3 bases are TGTGCCAGCGGAGGGGCAGGGGCACCGGAGCAGCCCCAGCATTTT.